A selection of T cell receptor beta chains follows, all from one sample in a study of blood T cell repertoires in COVID-19. The assay was immunoSEQ multiplex PCR, and TCRdb's table has in-frame clones only and misses some. The sample holds fewer than 150,000 clones; approximately 86% are singletons and the top ten take 5.4%. The sample taken for sequencing was peripheral blood. The receptors stem from a human donor in a cohort sampled during active COVID-19. Each CDR3 is given with its conserved first and last residue. A D gene is named only where the DNA matches it firmly. For some rows the clone size is stated as once, few or many, or as a class when expanded; others skip it.

V	D	J	size	DNA	CDR3
TRBV5-8	NA	TRBJ1-1	NA	TGTGCCAGCAGCGCCGCCGGGACACTCTGGGCTGAAGCTTTCTTT	CASSAAGTLWAEAFF
TRBV29-1	NA	TRBJ2-7	NA	TGCAGCGTTTCCACAGGGTTTTCCGAGCAGTACTTC	CSVSTGFSEQYF
TRBV19	TRBD1	TRBJ1-4	NA	TGTGCCAGTAGTATAGTTCAGGGGGACGGACATCTTTTT	CASSIVQGDGHLF
TRBV6-5	TRBD1	TRBJ1-2	NA	TGTGCCAGCACCCTAACCGGGACAGGGGCTTATGGCTACACCTTC	CASTLTGTGAYGYTF
TRBV5-1	TRBD2	TRBJ2-5	NA	TGCGCCAGCAGCCCGATAGCGGGGGTAGGAGAGACCCAGTACTTC	CASSPIAGVGETQYF
TRBV27	NA	TRBJ2-7	NA	TGTGCCAGCAGTTTAGAGGGCGGGATCTCCTACGAGCAGTACTTC	CASSLEGGISYEQYF
TRBV11-2	TRBD2	TRBJ2-2	NA	TGTGCCAGCAGCCCCACTAGCGTGAGGACCGGGGAGCTGTTTTTT	CASSPTSVRTGELFF
TRBV28	NA	TRBJ2-3	NA	TGTGCCAGCAGTTGGCGCGGGGGCGTCACAGATACGCAGTATTTT	CASSWRGGVTDTQYF
TRBV10-3	NA	TRBJ2-3	NA	TGTGCCATCTCTGACAGCCTAACAGATACGCAGTATTTT	CAISDSLTDTQYF
TRBV5-5	TRBD1	TRBJ1-6	NA	TGTGCCAGCAGCCCGACAGGGGGCCCTTATAATTCACCCCTCCACTTT	CASSPTGGPYNSPLHF
TRBV3-1/TRBV3-2	TRBD2	TRBJ2-5	NA	TGTGCCAGTACCCCGACTAGCGGGGTGAAGACCCAGTACTTC	CASTPTSGVKTQYF
TRBV5-1	TRBD1	TRBJ2-1	NA	TGCGCCAGCAGCCCCCGGGACAGGGGTAGCTCCTACAATGAGCAGTTCTTC	CASSPRDRGSSYNEQFF
TRBV28	NA	TRBJ1-3	NA	TGTGCCAGCAGTCTCCCACAGGGATCCGGAAACACCATATATTTT	CASSLPQGSGNTIYF
TRBV27	TRBD1	TRBJ2-7	NA	TGTGCCAGCAGCACCACCGGGACAGGGCTCTACGAGCAGTACTTC	CASSTTGTGLYEQYF
TRBV9	TRBD1	TRBJ1-1	NA	TGTGCCAGCAGCACCCGGGACAGGGCCACTGAAGCTTTCTTT	CASSTRDRATEAFF
TRBV6-1	TRBD1	TRBJ2-1	NA	TGTGCCAGCAGTGTCTCCGGGACAGCACAGATGATTGAGCAGTTCTTC	CASSVSGTAQMIEQFF
TRBV3-1/TRBV3-2	NA	TRBJ1-3	NA	TGTGCCAGCAGCCAAGAGTTTCCAGGGTATTATGGAAACACCATATATTTT	CASSQEFPGYYGNTIYF
TRBV30	TRBD2	TRBJ2-1	NA	TGTGCCTGGAGTAGGTTAGCGGGAGCGGATGAGCAGTTCTTC	CAWSRLAGADEQFF
TRBV5-1	TRBD2	TRBJ2-1	NA	TGCGCCAGCAGCTTGAAGGCTAGCGGGCGGACGAGCTCCTACAATGAGCAGTTCTTC	CASSLKASGRTSSYNEQFF
TRBV27	TRBD1	TRBJ1-1	NA	TGTGCCAGCAGGAAGACAGGGGGAGGGAGCACTGAAGCTTTCTTT	CASRKTGGGSTEAFF
TRBV9	NA	TRBJ1-2	once	TGTGCCAGCAGCGTAGGGGTGGTAGAGACGGAGGAGGACTATGGCTACACCTTC	CASSVGVVETEEDYGYTF
TRBV4-1	TRBD1	TRBJ1-6	NA	TGCGCCAGCAGCCAGGACCGGGACAGGGCCATTTTCTCCTATAATTCACCCCTCCACTTT	CASSQDRDRAIFSYNSPLHF
TRBV5-5	NA	TRBJ2-2	NA	TGTGCCAGCAGCTCATCCCGGGCGAACACCGGGGAGCTGTTTTTT	CASSSSRANTGELFF
TRBV2	NA	TRBJ1-6	NA	TGTGCCAGCAGGATTGCCGTAGAAAATTCACCCCTCCACTTT	CASRIAVENSPLHF
TRBV7-9	NA	TRBJ2-5	NA	TGTGCCAGCAGCACCGGACTATCACAAGAGACCCAGTACTTC	CASSTGLSQETQYF
TRBV19	TRBD1	TRBJ1-4	NA	TGTGCCAGTACTGACAGGGGGCGCGGGGATGAAAAACTGTTTTTT	CASTDRGRGDEKLFF
TRBV28	TRBD2	TRBJ2-1	NA	TGTGCCAGCACTCCTGGACTAGCGGGAGTCAATGAGCAGTTCTTC	CASTPGLAGVNEQFF
TRBV5-1	NA	TRBJ2-7	NA	TGCGCCAGCAGCTTGCCAGGGATGCAATACGAGCAGTACTTC	CASSLPGMQYEQYF
TRBV21-1	NA	TRBJ1-2	NA	TGTGCCAGCAGCAAAGCGCTTTCGGGTGGGGCGGAAGGCTACACCTTC	CASSKALSGGAEGYTF
TRBV7-9	TRBD2	TRBJ2-2	NA	TGTGCCAGCAGCTTCGGGGGGGAGAACACCGGGGAGCTGTTTTTT	CASSFGGENTGELFF
TRBV28	TRBD2	TRBJ2-7	NA	TGTGCCACCCGCTGGGGACTAGCGGTGATAGGGGCTTCCTACGAGCAGTACTTC	CATRWGLAVIGASYEQYF
TRBV9	NA	TRBJ1-2	NA	TGTGCCAGCAGCGTTACACTAACCCCTAACTATGGCTACACCTTC	CASSVTLTPNYGYTF
TRBV28	NA	TRBJ1-3	NA	TGTGCCAGCAGTCCGGACAGCCCTGGAAACACCATATATTTT	CASSPDSPGNTIYF
TRBV28	TRBD1	TRBJ2-2	NA	TGTGCCAGCAGTTTTCTATACAGGGGCAACGCCGGGGAGCTGTTTTTT	CASSFLYRGNAGELFF
TRBV28	NA	TRBJ2-7	once	TGTGCCAGCAGTTTAAGAGACAGGTATTACGAGCAGTACTTC	CASSLRDRYYEQYF
TRBV3-1/TRBV3-2	TRBD2	TRBJ2-1	NA	TGTGCCAGCAGCTTAAGGACTAGCGGACAGTCCTACAATGAGCAGTTCTTC	CASSLRTSGQSYNEQFF
TRBV7-9	TRBD1	TRBJ2-1	NA	TGTGCCAGCAGATCAACCGGGACAGAGGAGCATGAGCAGTTCTTC	CASRSTGTEEHEQFF
TRBV6-5	NA	TRBJ2-2	NA	TGTGCCAGCCGTCGGGGGGCTCGCACCGGGGAGCTGTTTTTT	CASRRGARTGELFF
TRBV7-9	NA	TRBJ1-6	NA	TGTGCCAGCAGCTCCTGGACAGTTTGGTCACCCCTCCACTTT	CASSSWTVWSPLHF
TRBV3-1/TRBV3-2	TRBD2	TRBJ2-7	NA	TGTGCCAGCAGCCCGTTAGGGACTAGCGTTACCTACGAGCAGTACTTC	CASSPLGTSVTYEQYF